These 7 T cell receptor beta chains originate from one sample sequenced in a study of regulatory T cells. The primer mix had 52 TRBV and 13 TRBJ primers. Clones were read by immunoSEQ multiplex PCR, and TCRdb kept only the in-frame ones, dropping some. The sample has 6,000 or so clones; around 91% are singletons. No antigen has been assigned to these receptors. Findings of the study overall: Regulatory T cells from CD3G-deficient patients were less diverse than autologous conventional CD4+ cells and control regulatory cells.

Sequenced input: CD4+ Tregs sorted from blood. The receptors originated from a person aged 18 to 35 with CD3G deficiency.

The J gene is TRBJ2-7, the V gene TRBV11-2, with 11 positions matching TRBD1. This CDR3 spans 14 amino acids. Trimming at V came to 4 bases and at J to 4 bases, leaving 3 bases not matched to a gene. Per the germline V gene, CDR1 is SGHAT and CDR2 is FQNNGV. CDR3 loop: CASSSGTGGYEQYF. The CDR3 nucleotides read TGTGCCAGCAGCTCCGGGACAGGGGGATACGAGCAGTACTTC.

This chain links TRBV28 with TRBJ2-7; TRBD2 matches at 8 bases. The CDR3 sequence is 13 residues long. Germline V gives CDR1 MDHEN, CDR2 SYDVKM. V shed 7 bases and J 0 bases; nucleotides not matched to a gene: 2. The CDR3 reads CASMGTSSYEQYF. CDR3 DNA: TGTGCCAGCATGGGGACTAGCTCCTACGAGCAGTACTTC.

The chain carries TRBV11-2 and TRBJ1-2, with D possibly being TRBD1 (6 bases). V lost 5 bases to trimming and J lost 6 bases, with 19 bases between them. This CDR3 is 15 amino acids long. Germline V lookup: CDR1 SGHAT, CDR2 FQNNGV. The CDR3 sequence: CASSNRRHRVDGYTF. The CDR3 DNA reads TGTGCCAGCAGCAACCGTCGGCACAGGGTCGATGGCTACACCTTC.

V usage is TRBV10-2 and J usage is TRBJ2-7, with D possibly TRBD1 on 5 matching bases. This CDR3 comprises 12 residues. Germline V gene sequence: CDR1 WSHSY, CDR2 SAAADI. V was trimmed by 2 bases and J by 6 bases, leaving 8 bases between them. This chain's CDR3 is CASSEMGREQYF. In DNA, the CDR3 is TGCGCCAGCAGTGAGATGGGGCGCGAGCAGTACTTC.

The CDR3 coding sequence is TGTGCCATCAGTGACCCGGGACTAGCGGGAGGAACGGTGGGACGGCACGAGCAGTACTTC. It codes for CAISDPGLAGGTVGRHEQYF. The V and J genes are TRBV10-3 and TRBJ2-7; TRBD2 aligns across 15 bases. After removal of 3 bases from V and 5 bases from J, the junction contained 17 bases not matched to a gene. The CDR3 covers 20 residues. Germline V gene sequence: CDR1 ENHRY, CDR2 SYGVKD.

A single count supports this clone. The chain couples TRBV28 to TRBJ1-2; D unresolved. Trimming took 2 bases from V and 8 from J, leaving 6 bases between them. Germline V gives CDR1 MDHEN, CDR2 SYDVKM. This CDR3 comprises 11 residues. The CDR3 here is CASSLGRGYTF. The CDR3 DNA reads TGTGCCAGCAGTTTAGGAAGGGGCTACACCTTC.

This sequence joins TRBV7-2 and TRBJ2-1; 12 nucleotides agree with TRBD2. CDR3 size: 16 residues. Germline V gives CDR1 SGHTA, CDR2 FQGNSA. Unmatched junction bases numbered 6, after V lost 4 bases and J lost 5 bases. CDR3: CASSSSSGGADNEQFF. DNA for the CDR3: TGTGCCAGCAGCTCATCTAGCGGGGGGGCCGACAATGAGCAGTTCTTC.